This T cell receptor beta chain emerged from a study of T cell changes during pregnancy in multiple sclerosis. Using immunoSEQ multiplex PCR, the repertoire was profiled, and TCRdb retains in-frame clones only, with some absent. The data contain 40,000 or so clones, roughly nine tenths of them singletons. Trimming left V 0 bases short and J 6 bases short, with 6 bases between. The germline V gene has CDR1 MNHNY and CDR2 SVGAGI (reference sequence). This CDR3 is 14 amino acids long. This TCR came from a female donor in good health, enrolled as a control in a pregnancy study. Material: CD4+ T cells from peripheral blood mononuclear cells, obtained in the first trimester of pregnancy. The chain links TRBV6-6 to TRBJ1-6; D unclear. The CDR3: CASSYSRSNSPLHF. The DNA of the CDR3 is TGTGCCAGCAGTTACTCCCGGAGTAATTCACCCCTCCACTTT.